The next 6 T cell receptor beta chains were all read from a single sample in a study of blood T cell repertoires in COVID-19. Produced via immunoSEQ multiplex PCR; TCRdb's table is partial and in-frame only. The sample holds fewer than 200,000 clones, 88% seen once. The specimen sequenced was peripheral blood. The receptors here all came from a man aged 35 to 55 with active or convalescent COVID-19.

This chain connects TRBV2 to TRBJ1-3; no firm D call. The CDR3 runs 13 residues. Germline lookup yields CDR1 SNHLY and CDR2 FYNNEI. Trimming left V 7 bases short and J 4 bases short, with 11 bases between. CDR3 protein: CASNPGLGNTIYF. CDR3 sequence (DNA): TGTGCCAGCAACCCAGGCTTAGGAAACACCATATATTTT. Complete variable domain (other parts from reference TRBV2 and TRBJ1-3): EPEVTQTPSHQVTQMGQEVILRCVPISNHLYFYWYRQILGQKVEFLVSFYNNEISEKSEIFDDQFSVERPDGSNFTLKIRSTKLEDSAMYFCASNPGLGNTIYFGEGSWLTVV.

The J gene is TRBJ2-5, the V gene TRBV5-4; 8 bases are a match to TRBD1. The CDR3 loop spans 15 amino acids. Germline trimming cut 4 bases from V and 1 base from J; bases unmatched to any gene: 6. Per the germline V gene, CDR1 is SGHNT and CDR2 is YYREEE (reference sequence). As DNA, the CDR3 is TGTGCCAGCAGCGGACAGGGTGGAGCCCAAGAGACCCAGTACTTC. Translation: CASSGQGGAQETQYF.

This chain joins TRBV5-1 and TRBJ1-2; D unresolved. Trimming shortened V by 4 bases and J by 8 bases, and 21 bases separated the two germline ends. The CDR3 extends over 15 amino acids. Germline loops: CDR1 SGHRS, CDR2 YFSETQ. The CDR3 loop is CASSSRTGIGGGYTF. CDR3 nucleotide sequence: TGCGCCAGCAGCAGTCGGACGGGGATAGGAGGAGGCTACACCTTC.

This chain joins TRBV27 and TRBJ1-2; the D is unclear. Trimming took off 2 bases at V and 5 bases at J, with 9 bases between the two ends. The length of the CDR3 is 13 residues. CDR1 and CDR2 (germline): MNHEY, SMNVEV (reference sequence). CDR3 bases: TGTGCCAGCAGTTTAAACAGCCTATATGGCTACACCTTC. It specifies CASSLNSLYGYTF.

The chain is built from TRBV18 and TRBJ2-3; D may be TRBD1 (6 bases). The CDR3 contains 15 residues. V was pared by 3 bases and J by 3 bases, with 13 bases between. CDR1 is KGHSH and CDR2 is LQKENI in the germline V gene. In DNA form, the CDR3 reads TGTGCCAGCTCACCGAGACAGGCCGGTACAGATACGCAGTATTTT. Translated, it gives CASSPRQAGTDTQYF.

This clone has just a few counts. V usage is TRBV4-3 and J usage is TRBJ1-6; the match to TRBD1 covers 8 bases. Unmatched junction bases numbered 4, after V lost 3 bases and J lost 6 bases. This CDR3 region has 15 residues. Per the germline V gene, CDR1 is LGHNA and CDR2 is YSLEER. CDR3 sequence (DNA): TGCGCCAGCAGCCAGGTTGACAGGGGTAATTCACCCCTCCACTTT. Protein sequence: CASSQVDRGNSPLHF.